Listed here are 8 T cell receptor beta chains from one sample, sequenced in a study of regulatory T cells in long-lasting Graves disease. Building the TCR beta libraries relied on iRepertoire HTBI primers, and CDR3 regions underwent Arm-PCR. TCRdb independently ran MiXCR on the multiplex PCR reads; one entry per CDR3 protein. The sample consists of fewer than 500,000 distinct CDR3 sequences, 16% of them appearing once. Stated time point: newly diagnosed GD, antithyroid drugs for less than 3 months. Extracted RNA from PBMCs served as the source of the TCR library. Separately, the same data were catalogued under a study of T cells in Graves' hyperthyroidism and ophthalmopathy.

The starting material was peripheral blood mononuclear cells (PBMCs), obtained at new diagnosis, from a patient treated with antithyroid drugs. Receptor source: a man aged 35 to 55 with Graves disease.

This clonotype was counted a few times. The chain is built from TRBV29-1 and TRBJ1-1; D gene unclear. CDR3 length equals 11 residues. Trimming left V 3 bases short and J 1 base short, with 3 bases between. In germline, CDR1 is SQVTM, CDR2 ANQGSEA. This CDR3 is CSVDENTEAFF. The DNA for the CDR3 is TGCAGCGTTGATGAGAACACTGAAGCTTTCTTT.

This sequence joins TRBV2 and TRBJ2-4; tentatively, D is TRBD1 (5 bases). This CDR3 is built from 13 residues. Germline lookup yields CDR1 SNHLY and CDR2 FYNNEI. V was cut by 6 bases and J by 1 base, with 7 bases left in between. This CDR3 reads CASRGLAKNIQYF. In DNA form, the CDR3 reads TGTGCCAGCAGGGGGCTGGCCAAAAACATTCAGTACTTC. Variable domain in full (rest from reference TRBV2 and TRBJ2-4): EPEVTQTPSHQVTQMGQEVILRCVPISNHLYFYWYRQILGQKVEFLVSFYNNEISEKSEIFDDQFSVERPDGSNFTLKIRSTKLEDSAMYFCASRGLAKNIQYFGAGTRLSVL.

V gene TRBV9 combines with J gene TRBJ2-7, with 10 bases that match TRBD2. Per the germline V gene, CDR1 is SGDLS and CDR2 is YYNGEE. V lost 6 bases, J lost 6 bases, and 18 bases stayed unmatched. The CDR3 runs to 17 residues. CDR3 residues: CASTPGPSGSGVFEQYF. CDR3 DNA sequence: TGTGCCAGCACCCCCGGTCCTAGCGGGAGTGGGGTTTTCGAGCAGTACTTC.

This clonotype was picked up a small number of times. The chain links TRBV28 to TRBJ2-2; 7 bases line up with TRBD1. The length of the CDR3 is 15 residues. Germline lookup yields CDR1 MDHEN and CDR2 SYDVKM. V shed 1 base and J 6 bases; nucleotides not matched to a gene: 5. Here the CDR3 reads CASSLLRGRSGELFF. The CDR3 DNA follows: TGTGCCAGCAGTTTATTGAGGGGGCGATCCGGGGAGCTGTTTTTT. The full variable domain, its missing parts supplied by reference TRBV28 and TRBJ2-2, is DVKVTQSSRYLVKRTGEKVFLECVQDMDHENMFWYRQDPGLGLRLIYFSYDVKMKEKGDIPEGYSVSREKKERFSLILESASTNQTSMYLCASSLLRGRSGELFFGEGSRLTVL.

This clonotype was counted at least ten times. J is TRBJ2-7 and V is TRBV7-2; no definite D call. This CDR3 has 14 amino acids. CDR1 and CDR2 (germline): SGHTA, FQGNSA. The V gene lost 5 bases and the J gene lost 0 bases, with 11 bases spanning the gap. Written as DNA, the CDR3 is TGTGCCAGCAGCCGCGACTGGAGCTCCTACGAGCAGTACTTC. Encoded protein: CASSRDWSSYEQYF. Supplemented by reference TRBV7-2 and TRBJ2-7, the full variable domain reads GAGVSQSPSNKVTEKGKDVELRCDPISGHTALYWYRQSLGQGLEFLIYFQGNSAPDKSGLPSDRFSAERTGGSVSTLTIQRTQQEDSAVYLCASSRDWSSYEQYFGPGTRLTVT.

This clonotype was detected ten times or more. The CDR3 DNA is TGCGCCAGCAGCCAAGAACAGGGGGCGGGAGAGCAGTACTTC. This encodes CASSQEQGAGEQYF. The chain is built from TRBV5-1 and TRBJ2-7; 9 bases align to TRBD1. Germline trimming cut 4 bases from V and 7 bases from J; bases unmatched to any gene: 9. The germline V gene has CDR1 SGHRS and CDR2 YFSETQ. The CDR3 is 14 residues long.

This clonotype was seen repeatedly, ten times or more. The chain employs TRBV7-8 and TRBJ1-2, with D maybe TRBD1 (5 bases). Trimming removed 2 bases at V and 7 bases at J, with 11 bases between. This CDR3 contains 13 residues. Germline V gives CDR1 SGHVS, CDR2 FQNEAQ. CDR3 sequence reads: CASSLTGSVGYTF. Here the CDR3 DNA reads TGTGCCAGCAGCTTAACAGGATCGGTTGGCTACACCTTC.

The chain employs TRBV7-8 and TRBJ2-2; TRBD2 matches 13 bases. Trimming took 2 bases from V and 8 from J; bases not matched to a gene: 14. CDR1 SGHVS and CDR2 FQNEAQ come from the germline V gene. This CDR3 is 19 amino acids long. CDR3 sequence reads: CASSLFGLAGVGGVGELFF. The CDR3 bases are TGTGCCAGCAGCTTATTTGGACTAGCGGGAGTCGGGGGTGTAGGGGAGCTGTTTTTT.